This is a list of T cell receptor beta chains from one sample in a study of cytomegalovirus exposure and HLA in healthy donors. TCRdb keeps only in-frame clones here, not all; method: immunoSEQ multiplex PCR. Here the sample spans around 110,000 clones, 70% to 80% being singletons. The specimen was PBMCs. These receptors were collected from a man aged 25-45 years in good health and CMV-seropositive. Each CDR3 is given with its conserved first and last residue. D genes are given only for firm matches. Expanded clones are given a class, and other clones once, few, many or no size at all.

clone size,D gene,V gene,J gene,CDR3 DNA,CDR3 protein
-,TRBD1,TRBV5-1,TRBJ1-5,TGCGCCAGCAGCGCCGGGACAGGGAGCAATCAGCCCCAGCATTTT,CASSAGTGSNQPQHF
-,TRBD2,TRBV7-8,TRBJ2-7,TGTGCCAGCAGCTTAAATAGCGGGGCCTACGAGCAGTACTTC,CASSLNSGAYEQYF
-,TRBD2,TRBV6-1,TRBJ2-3,TGTGCCAGCAGTGAAGGGCCTAGCGGGGACACAGATACGCAGTATTTT,CASSEGPSGDTDTQYF
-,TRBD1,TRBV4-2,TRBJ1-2,TGTGCCAGCAGCCAAACTACAGGGGGCCCTGGCTACACCTTC,CASSQTTGGPGYTF
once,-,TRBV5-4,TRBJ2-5,TGTGCCAGCAGCTTGGTAGGGGGGGCTTACGGGGAGACCCAGTACTTC,CASSLVGGAYGETQYF
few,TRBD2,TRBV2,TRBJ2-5,TGTGCCAACAACCAGCGGGAGGGAAAGACCCAGTACTTC,CANNQREGKTQYF
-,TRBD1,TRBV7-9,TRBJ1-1,TGTGCCAGCAGCTTAGCTGACAGGGGGATCACTGAAGCTTTCTTT,CASSLADRGITEAFF
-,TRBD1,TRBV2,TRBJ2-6,TGTGCCAGCAGCTACAGGGGCTCTGGGGCCAACGTCCTGACTTTC,CASSYRGSGANVLTF
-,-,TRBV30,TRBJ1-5,TGTGCCTGGAGTGTACGGGATAATCAGCCCCAGCATTTT,CAWSVRDNQPQHF
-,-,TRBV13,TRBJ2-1,TGTGCCAGCAGCGACACAGGGCAGCAGTTCTTC,CASSDTGQQFF
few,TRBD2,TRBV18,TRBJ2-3,TGTGCCAGCTCCGAACGACTAGCGGGGTTAACAGATACGCAGTATTTT,CASSERLAGLTDTQYF
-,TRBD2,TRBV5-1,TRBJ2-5,TGCGCCAGCAGCTTGGTAGGGAGGGGAGAGACCCAGTACTTC,CASSLVGRGETQYF
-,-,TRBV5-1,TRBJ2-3,TGCGCCAGCAGCTTGCAGGGGTCAGATACGCAGTATTTT,CASSLQGSDTQYF
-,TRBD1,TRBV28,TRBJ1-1,TGTGCCAGCAGTTCCCGACAGGGGGCAGTGGGGACTGAAGCTTTCTTT,CASSSRQGAVGTEAFF
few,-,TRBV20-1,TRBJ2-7,TGCAGTGCTCGATCTACGGAGCAGTACTTC,CSARSTEQYF
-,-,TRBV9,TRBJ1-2,TGTGCCAGCAGCGGCGGGGGCCGAACGGAGGGCTACACCTTC,CASSGGGRTEGYTF
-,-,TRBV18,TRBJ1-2,TGTGCCAGCTCACCCCGGACAGAAAACTATGGCTACACCTTC,CASSPRTENYGYTF
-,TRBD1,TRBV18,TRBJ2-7,TGTGCCAGCTCACCAAGTAGGGACAGTGCCTACGAGCAGTACTTC,CASSPSRDSAYEQYF
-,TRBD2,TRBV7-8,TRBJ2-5,TGTGCCAGCAGCTTACCCCGTGAAGGGACTAGCGGGCTGGAGACCCAGTACTTC,CASSLPREGTSGLETQYF
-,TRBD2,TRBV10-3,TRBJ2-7,TGTGCCATCAGTGATCTGCGGGGGGCGGACCGGGTCGAGCAGTACTTC,CAISDLRGADRVEQYF
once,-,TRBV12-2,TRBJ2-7,TGTGCAAGTCGCCACCCAACTACCGGACATATTTACGAGCAGTACTTC,CASRHPTTGHIYEQYF
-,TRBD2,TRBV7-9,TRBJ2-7,TGTGCCAGCAGCTTACGTAGCGGGGCCCCCGACGAGCAGTACTTC,CASSLRSGAPDEQYF
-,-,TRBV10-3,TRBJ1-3,TGTGCCATCAGTGACAGCGCGGGAAACACCATATATTTT,CAISDSAGNTIYF
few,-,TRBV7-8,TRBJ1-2,TGTGCCAGCAGCTTAGGTACGGGAGATGGCTACACCTTC,CASSLGTGDGYTF
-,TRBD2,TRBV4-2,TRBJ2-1,TGTGCCAGCAGCCCCCCCGGGTGGGCTAGCGGGGGGGTTTTGGGTAGTGAGCAGTTCTTC,CASSPPGWASGGVLGSEQFF
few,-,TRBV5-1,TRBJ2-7,TGCGCCAGCAGCTTGGCCGGACGCGGAGGGGTCTACGAGCAGTACTTC,CASSLAGRGGVYEQYF
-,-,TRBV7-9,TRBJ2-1,TGTTCCAGCAGCCTCGCGGCAGGGGACCCCTACAATGAGCAGTTCTTC,CSSSLAAGDPYNEQFF
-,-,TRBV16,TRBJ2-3,TGTGCCAGCAGCCAACGGGGGAGCACAGATACGCAGTATTTT,CASSQRGSTDTQYF
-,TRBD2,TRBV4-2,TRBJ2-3,TGTGCCAGCAGCCAGGGGACTAGCGACACAGATACGCAGTATTTT,CASSQGTSDTDTQYF
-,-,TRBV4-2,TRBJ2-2,TGTGCCAGCAGCCAAGTGGGGGGAGGCGGGGAGCTGTTTTTT,CASSQVGGGGELFF
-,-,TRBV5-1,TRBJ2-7,TGCGCCAGCAGCTCCGAATCCCAGGGCCCCTACGAGCAGTACTTC,CASSSESQGPYEQYF
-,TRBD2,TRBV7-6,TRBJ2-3,TGTGCCAGCAGCTTACATCACGGGGGGGACCCGGGAGATACGCAGTATTTT,CASSLHHGGDPGDTQYF
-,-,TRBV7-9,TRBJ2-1,TGTGCCAGCAGCTGGAGGAACAATGAGCAGTTCTTC,CASSWRNNEQFF
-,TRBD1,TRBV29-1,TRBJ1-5,TGCAGCGTTGAAGCACAGGGGGGTAATCAGCCCCAGCATTTT,CSVEAQGGNQPQHF
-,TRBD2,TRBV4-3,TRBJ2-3,TGCGCCAGCAGCCAAGGCCTTGGGGGGGGCACAGATACGCAGTATTTT,CASSQGLGGGTDTQYF
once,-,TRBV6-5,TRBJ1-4,TGTGCCAGCAGTTCCGCCCTGGAGGGTAATGAAAAACTGTTTTTT,CASSSALEGNEKLFF
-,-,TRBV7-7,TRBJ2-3,TGTGCTAGCAGCCCGGACTCTATTGGAGATACGCAGTATTTT,CASSPDSIGDTQYF
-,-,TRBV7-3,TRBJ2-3,TGTGCCAGCAGCTTAGGGGCAGGGTGGAGATCTGATACGCAGTATTTT,CASSLGAGWRSDTQYF
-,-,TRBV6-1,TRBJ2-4,TGTGCCAGCAGGGAGGGGGCCAAAAACATTCAGTACTTC,CASREGAKNIQYF
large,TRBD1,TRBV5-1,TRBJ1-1,TGCGCCAGCAGCGGCCGGGACAGGTTGGGCAACACTGAAGCTTTCTTT,CASSGRDRLGNTEAFF
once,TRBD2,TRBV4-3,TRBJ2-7,TGCGCCAGCAGCCAAGATCCCGGGACTAGTGGATCCTACGAGCAGTACTTC,CASSQDPGTSGSYEQYF
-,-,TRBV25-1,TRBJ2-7,TGTGCCAGCAGGTTCCTCTACGAGCAGTACTTC,CASRFLYEQYF
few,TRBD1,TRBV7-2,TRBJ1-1,TGTGCCAGCAGCTTTACGACAGGGGGCTTCGAAGCTTTCTTT,CASSFTTGGFEAFF
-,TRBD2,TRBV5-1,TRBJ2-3,TGCGCCAGCAGCTTGCGCCTTAGCGGGGGGGGAACAGATACGCAGTATTTT,CASSLRLSGGGTDTQYF
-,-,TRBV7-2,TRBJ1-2,TGTGCCAGCAGCCCATATGTGAGCGGCTACACCTTC,CASSPYVSGYTF
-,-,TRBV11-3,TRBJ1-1,TGTGCCAGCAGCTATCACAGTGAAGCTTTCTTT,CASSYHSEAFF
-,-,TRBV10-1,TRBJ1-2,TGCGCCAGCAGTGAGTTGGGGACATCTCGAAACTATGGCTACACCTTC,CASSELGTSRNYGYTF
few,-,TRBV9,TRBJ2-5,TGTGCCAGCAGCTACCGGGACTACCAAGAGACCCAGTACTTC,CASSYRDYQETQYF
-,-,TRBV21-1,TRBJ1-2,TGTGCCAGCCAAGGGGACAGGGACTATGGCTACACCTTC,CASQGDRDYGYTF
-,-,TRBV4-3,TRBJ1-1,TGCGCCAGCAGCCAAGATATCTCGGGAAGCACTGAAGCTTTCTTT,CASSQDISGSTEAFF
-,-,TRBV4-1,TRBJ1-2,TGCGCCAGCAGTCAGAGACTCACAGGTTCAGGTGGCTACACCTTC,CASSQRLTGSGGYTF
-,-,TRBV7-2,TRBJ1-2,TGTGCCAGCAGCCCCCGCACAGGACCGGTGGATGGCTACACCTTC,CASSPRTGPVDGYTF
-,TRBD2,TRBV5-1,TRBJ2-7,TGCGCCAGCAGCCTTCTTAGGACTAGCGGGAGGAACTCCTACGAGCAGTACTTC,CASSLLRTSGRNSYEQYF
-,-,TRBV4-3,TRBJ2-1,TGCGCCAGCAGCCAAGAAATTAGCGGAAGCTCCTACAATGAGCAGTTCTTC,CASSQEISGSSYNEQFF
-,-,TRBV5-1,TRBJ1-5,TGCGCCAGCAGCGAAGGACAAGTTAATCAGCCCCAGCATTTT,CASSEGQVNQPQHF
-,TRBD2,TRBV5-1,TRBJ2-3,TGCGCCAGCAGCATTGGCCGGCTAGCGGGAGCAGATACGCAGTATTTT,CASSIGRLAGADTQYF
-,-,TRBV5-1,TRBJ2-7,TGCGCCAGCAGCTTAGACACCTCGAGCTCCTACGAGCAGTACTTC,CASSLDTSSSYEQYF
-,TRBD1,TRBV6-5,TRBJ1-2,TGTGCCAGCAGTTACACAGGGGATAACTATGGCTACACCTTC,CASSYTGDNYGYTF
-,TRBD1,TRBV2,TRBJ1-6,TGTGCCAGCAGTGGTGAACAGGGGGCCTCACCCCTCCACTTT,CASSGEQGASPLHF